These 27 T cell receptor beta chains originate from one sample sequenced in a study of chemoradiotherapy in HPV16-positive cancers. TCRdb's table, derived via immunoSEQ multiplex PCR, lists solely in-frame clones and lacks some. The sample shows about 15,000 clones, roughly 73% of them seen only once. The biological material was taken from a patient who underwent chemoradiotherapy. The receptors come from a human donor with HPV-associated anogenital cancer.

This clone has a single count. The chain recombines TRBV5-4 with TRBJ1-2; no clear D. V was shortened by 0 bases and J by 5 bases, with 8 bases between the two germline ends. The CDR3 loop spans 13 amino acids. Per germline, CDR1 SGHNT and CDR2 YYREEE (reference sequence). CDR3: CASSLGSGYGYTF. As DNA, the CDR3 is TGTGCCAGCAGCTTGGGATCGGGTTATGGCTACACCTTC.

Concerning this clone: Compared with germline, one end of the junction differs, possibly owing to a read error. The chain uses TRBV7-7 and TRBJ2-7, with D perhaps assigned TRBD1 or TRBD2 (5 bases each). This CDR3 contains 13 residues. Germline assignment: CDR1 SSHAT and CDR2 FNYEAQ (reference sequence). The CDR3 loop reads CASSPQGGGEQYF. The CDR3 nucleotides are TGTGCTAGCAGCCCCCAGGGCGGCGGGGAGCAGTACTTC.

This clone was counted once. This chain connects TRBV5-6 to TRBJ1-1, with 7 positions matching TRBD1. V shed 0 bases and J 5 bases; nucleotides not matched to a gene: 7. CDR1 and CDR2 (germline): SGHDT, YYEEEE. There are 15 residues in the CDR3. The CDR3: CASSLVATGVTEAFF. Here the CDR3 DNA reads TGTGCCAGCAGCTTGGTCGCTACAGGGGTGACTGAAGCTTTCTTT.

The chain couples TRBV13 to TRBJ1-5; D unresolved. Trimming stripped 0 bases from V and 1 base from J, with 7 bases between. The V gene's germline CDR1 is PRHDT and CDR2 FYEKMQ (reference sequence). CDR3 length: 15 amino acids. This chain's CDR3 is CASSLGGPSNQPQHF. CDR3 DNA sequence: TGTGCCAGCAGCTTAGGCGGCCCGAGCAATCAGCCCCAGCATTTT.

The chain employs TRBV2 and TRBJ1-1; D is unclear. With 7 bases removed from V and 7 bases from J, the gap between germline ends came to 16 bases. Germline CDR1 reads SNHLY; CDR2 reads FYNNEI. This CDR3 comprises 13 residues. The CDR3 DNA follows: TGTGCCAGCAATAGTAATAGGGCACGTGAAGCTTTCTTT. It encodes CASNSNRAREAFF.

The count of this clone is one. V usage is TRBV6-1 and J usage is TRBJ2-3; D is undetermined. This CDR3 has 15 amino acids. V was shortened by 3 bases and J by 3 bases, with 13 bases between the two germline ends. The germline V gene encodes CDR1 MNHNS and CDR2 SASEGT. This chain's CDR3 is CASSEMSTLTDTQYF. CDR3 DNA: TGTGCCAGCAGTGAGATGAGTACGCTGACAGATACGCAGTATTTT.

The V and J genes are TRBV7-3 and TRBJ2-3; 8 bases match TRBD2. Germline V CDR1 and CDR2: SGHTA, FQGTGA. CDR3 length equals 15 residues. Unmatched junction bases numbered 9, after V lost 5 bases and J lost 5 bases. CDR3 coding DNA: TGTGCCAGCAGCCCAGCGGCGGGGGGAGTAGATACGCAGTATTTT. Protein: CASSPAAGGVDTQYF.

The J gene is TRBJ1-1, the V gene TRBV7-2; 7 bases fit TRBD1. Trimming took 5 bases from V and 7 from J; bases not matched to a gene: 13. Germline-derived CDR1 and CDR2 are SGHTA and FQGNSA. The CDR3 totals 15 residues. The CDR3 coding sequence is TGTGCCAGCAGCAACCAGGGGGGCAGGGGGAATGAAGCTTTCTTT. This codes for CASSNQGGRGNEAFF.

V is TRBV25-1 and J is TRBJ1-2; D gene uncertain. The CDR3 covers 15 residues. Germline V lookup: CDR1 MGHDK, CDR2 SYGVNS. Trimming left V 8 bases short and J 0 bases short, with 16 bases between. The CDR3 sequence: CASGPQAGTNYGYTF. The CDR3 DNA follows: TGTGCCAGCGGGCCCCAGGCAGGAACTAACTATGGCTACACCTTC.

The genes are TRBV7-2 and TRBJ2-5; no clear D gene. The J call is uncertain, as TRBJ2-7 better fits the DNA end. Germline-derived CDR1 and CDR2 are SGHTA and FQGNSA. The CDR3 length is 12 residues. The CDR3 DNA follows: TGTGCCAGCAGCCCTACTTCCTACGAGCAGTACTTC. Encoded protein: CASSPTSYEQYF.

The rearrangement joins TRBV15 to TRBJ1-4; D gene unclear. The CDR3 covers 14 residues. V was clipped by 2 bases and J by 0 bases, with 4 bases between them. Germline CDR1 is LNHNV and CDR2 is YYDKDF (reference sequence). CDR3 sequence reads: CATSRHTTNEKLFF. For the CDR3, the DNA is TGTGCCACCAGCAGACACACAACTAATGAAAAACTGTTTTTT.

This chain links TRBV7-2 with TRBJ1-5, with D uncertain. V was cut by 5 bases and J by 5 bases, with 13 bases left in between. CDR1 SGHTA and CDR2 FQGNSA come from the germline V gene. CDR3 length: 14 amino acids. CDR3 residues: CASSRVDSDQPQHF. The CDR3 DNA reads TGTGCCAGCAGCCGCGTGGACTCAGATCAGCCCCAGCATTTT. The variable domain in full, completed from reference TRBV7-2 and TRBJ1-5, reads GAGVSQSPSNKVTEKGKDVELRCDPISGHTALYWYRQSLGQGLEFLIYFQGNSAPDKSGLPSDRFSAERTGGSVSTLTIQRTQQEDSAVYLCASSRVDSDQPQHFGDGTRLSIL.

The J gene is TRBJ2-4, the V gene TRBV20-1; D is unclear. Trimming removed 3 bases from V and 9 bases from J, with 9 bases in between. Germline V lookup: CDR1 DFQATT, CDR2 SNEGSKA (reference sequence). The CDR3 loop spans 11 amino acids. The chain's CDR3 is CSASDVGIQYF. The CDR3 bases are TGCAGTGCTAGTGACGTCGGCATTCAGTACTTC.

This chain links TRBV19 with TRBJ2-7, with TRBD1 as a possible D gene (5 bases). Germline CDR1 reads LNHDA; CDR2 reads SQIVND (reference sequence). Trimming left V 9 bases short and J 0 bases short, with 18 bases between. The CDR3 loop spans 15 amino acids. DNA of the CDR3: TGTGCCAGCTCCCTCGGCCCAGGGCTCTCCTACGAGCAGTACTTC. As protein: CASSLGPGLSYEQYF.

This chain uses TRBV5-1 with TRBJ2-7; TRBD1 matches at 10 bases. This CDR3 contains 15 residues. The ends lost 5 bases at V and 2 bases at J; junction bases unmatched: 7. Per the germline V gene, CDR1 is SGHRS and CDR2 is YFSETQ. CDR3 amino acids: CASSLGTGDTYEQYF. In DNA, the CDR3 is TGCGCCAGCAGTCTGGGGACAGGGGATACCTACGAGCAGTACTTC. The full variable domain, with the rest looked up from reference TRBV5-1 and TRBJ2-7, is KAGVTQTPRYLIKTRGQQVTLSCSPISGHRSVSWYQQTPGQGLQFLFEYFSETQRNKGNFPGRFSGRQFSNSRSEMNVSTLELGDSALYLCASSLGTGDTYEQYFGPGTRLTVT.

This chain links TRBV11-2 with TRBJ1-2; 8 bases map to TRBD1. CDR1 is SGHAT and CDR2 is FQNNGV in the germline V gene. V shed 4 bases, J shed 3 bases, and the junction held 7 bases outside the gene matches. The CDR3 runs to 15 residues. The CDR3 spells CASSSSRGRYYGYTF. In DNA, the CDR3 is TGTGCCAGCAGCTCATCCAGGGGGCGATACTATGGCTACACCTTC.

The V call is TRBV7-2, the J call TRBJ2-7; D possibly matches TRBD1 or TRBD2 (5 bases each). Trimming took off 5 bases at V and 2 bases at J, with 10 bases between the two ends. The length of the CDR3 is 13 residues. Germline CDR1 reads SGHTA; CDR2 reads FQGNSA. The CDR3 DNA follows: TGTGCCAGCAGCCGGGGACGTACCTACGAGCAGTACTTC. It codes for CASSRGRTYEQYF.

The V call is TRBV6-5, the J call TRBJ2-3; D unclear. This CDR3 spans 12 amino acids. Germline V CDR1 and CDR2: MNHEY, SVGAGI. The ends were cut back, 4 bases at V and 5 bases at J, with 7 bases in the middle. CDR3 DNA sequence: TGTGCCAGCAGTTTTGGAGTAGATACGCAGTATTTT. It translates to CASSFGVDTQYF.

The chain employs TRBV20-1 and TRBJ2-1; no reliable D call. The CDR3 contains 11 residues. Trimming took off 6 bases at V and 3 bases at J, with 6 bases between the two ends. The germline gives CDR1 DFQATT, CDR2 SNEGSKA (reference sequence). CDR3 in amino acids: CSAPSYNEQFF. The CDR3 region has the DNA TGCAGTGCCCCGAGCTACAATGAGCAGTTCTTC.

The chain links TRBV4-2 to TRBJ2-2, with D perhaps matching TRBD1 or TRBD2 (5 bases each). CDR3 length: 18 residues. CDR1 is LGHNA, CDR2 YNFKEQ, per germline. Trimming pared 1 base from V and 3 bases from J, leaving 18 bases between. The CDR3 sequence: CASSQAIGPGTYTGELFF. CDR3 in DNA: TGTGCCAGCAGCCAAGCTATAGGACCCGGGACCTACACCGGGGAGCTGTTTTTT.

The CDR3 is CASSLTTGESPLHF. The CDR3 DNA reads as TGTGCCAGCAGCTTAACGACAGGGGAGTCACCCCTCCACTTT. The chain carries TRBV7-6 and TRBJ1-6; 8 bases map to TRBD1. The CDR3 is 14 residues long. The junction had 4 bases not matched to a gene; V was cut back by 2 bases and J by 10 bases. Germline loops: CDR1 SGHVS, CDR2 FNYEAQ.

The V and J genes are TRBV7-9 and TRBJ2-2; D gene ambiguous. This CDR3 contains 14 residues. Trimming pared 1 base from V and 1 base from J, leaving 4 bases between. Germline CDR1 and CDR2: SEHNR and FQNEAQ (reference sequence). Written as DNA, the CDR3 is TGTGCCAGCAGCTTAGGGCAGAACACCGGGGAGCTGTTTTTT. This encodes CASSLGQNTGELFF. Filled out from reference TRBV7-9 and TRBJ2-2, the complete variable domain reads DTGVSQNPRHKITKRGQNVTFRCDPISEHNRLYWYRQTLGQGPEFLTYFQNEAQLEKSRLLSDRFSAERPKGSFSTLEIQRTEQGDSAMYLCASSLGQNTGELFFGEGSRLTVL.

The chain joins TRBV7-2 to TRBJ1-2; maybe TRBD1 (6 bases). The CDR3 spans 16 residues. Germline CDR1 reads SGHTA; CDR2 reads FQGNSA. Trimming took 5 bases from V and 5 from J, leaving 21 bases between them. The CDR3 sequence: CASSQEGPTGAYGYTF. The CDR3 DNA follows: TGTGCCAGCAGCCAAGAGGGCCCGACAGGAGCTTATGGCTACACCTTC.

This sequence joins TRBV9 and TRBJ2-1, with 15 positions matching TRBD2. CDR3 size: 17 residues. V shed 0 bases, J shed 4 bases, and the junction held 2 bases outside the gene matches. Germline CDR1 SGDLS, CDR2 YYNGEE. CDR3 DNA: TGTGCCAGCAGCGTAGAAGGGACTAGCGGGGGGTACAATGAGCAGTTCTTC. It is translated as CASSVEGTSGGYNEQFF.

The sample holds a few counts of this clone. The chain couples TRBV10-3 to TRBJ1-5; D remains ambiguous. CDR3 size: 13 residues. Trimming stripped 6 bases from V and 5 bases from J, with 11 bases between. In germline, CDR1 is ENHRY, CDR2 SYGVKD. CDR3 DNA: TGTGCCATCAGAGGAGGATTGGATCAGCCCCAGCATTTT. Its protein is CAIRGGLDQPQHF.

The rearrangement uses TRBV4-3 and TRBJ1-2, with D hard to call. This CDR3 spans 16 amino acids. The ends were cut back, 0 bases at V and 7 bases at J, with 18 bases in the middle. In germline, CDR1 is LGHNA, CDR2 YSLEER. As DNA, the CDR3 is TGCGCCAGCAGCCAAGATATCGGGGTACCCTTCGTTGGCTACACCTTC. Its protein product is CASSQDIGVPFVGYTF.

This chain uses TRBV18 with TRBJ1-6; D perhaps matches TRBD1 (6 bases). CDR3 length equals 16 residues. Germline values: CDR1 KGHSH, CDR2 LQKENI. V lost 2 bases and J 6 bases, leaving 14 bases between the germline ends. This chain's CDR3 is CASSPTGQGINSPLHF. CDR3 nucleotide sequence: TGTGCCAGCTCACCAACAGGGCAGGGCATTAATTCACCCCTCCACTTT.